What follows are 3 T cell receptor beta chains derived from one specimen sequenced in a study of PD-L1 blockade in urothelial cancer. Time point: peripheral blood 6 weeks after treatment start. Measured with immunoSEQ multiplex PCR; TCRdb has only the in-frame clones, and not every one. The data contain about 27,000 clones, 82% of them seen just once; the ten biggest clones take up under 2%. Sequencing used PBMCs, obtained around atezolizumab (anti-PD-L1) treatment. The receptor set was obtained from a man between 65 and 79 years old with urothelial cancer.

This chain connects TRBV10-3 to TRBJ1-2; D is uncertain. Germline CDR1 and CDR2: ENHRY and SYGVKD. The V and J ends lost 8 bases and 4 bases respectively, with 14 bases between them. This CDR3 region has 13 residues. The chain's CDR3 is CAIFGEGSYGYTF. CDR3 in DNA: TGTGCCATCTTCGGGGAAGGGAGCTATGGCTACACCTTC.

Note on this clone: Germline and junction disagree at one end, which may indicate a read error. The chain recombines TRBV4-2 with TRBJ1-4; 8 positions agree with TRBD1. CDR3 length: 15 residues. Germline values: CDR1 LGHNA, CDR2 YNFKEQ. The CDR3 nucleotides are TGTGCCAGCAGCCAACAGACAGGGGCTAAGGAAAAACTGTTTTTT. It yields the protein CASSQQTGAKEKLFF.

The chain recombines TRBV6-1 with TRBJ2-5, with 11 bases matching TRBD2. V lost 1 base, J lost 5 bases, and 6 bases stayed unmatched. Germline V gene data show CDR1 as MNHNS and CDR2 as SASEGT. This CDR3 is 16 amino acids long. This chain's CDR3 is CASSEGGSGRGETQYF. CDR3 DNA: TGTGCCAGCAGTGAAGGGGGTAGCGGGAGGGGGGAGACCCAGTACTTC.